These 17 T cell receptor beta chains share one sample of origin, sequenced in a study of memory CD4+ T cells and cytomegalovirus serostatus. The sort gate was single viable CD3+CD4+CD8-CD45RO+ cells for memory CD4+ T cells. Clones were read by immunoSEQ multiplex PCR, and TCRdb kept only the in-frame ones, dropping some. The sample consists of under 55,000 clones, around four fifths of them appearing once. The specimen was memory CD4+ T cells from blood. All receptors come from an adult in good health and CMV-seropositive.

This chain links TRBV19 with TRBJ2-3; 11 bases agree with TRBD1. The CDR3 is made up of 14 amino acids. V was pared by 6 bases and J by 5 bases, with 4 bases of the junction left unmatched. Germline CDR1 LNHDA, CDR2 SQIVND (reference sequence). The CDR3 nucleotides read TGTGCCAGTAGAACCGGGACAGGGGGAGATACGCAGTATTTT. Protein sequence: CASRTGTGGDTQYF. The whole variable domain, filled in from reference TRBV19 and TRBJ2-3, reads DGGITQSPKYLFRKEGQNVTLSCEQNLNHDAMYWYRQDPGQGLRLIYYSQIVNDFQKGDIAEGYSVSREKKESFPLTVTSAQKNPTAFYLCASRTGTGGDTQYFGPGTRLTVL.

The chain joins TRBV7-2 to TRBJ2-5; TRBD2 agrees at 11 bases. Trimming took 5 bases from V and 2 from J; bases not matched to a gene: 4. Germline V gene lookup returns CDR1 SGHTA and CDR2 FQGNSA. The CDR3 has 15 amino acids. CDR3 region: CASSPIAGGQETQYF. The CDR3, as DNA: TGTGCCAGCAGCCCAATAGCGGGGGGGCAAGAGACCCAGTACTTC.

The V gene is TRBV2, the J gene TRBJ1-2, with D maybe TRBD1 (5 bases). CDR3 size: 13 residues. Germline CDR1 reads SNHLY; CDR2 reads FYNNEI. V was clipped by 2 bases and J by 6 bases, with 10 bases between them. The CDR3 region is CASSERGGNGYTF. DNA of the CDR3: TGTGCCAGCAGTGAACGGGGGGGGAATGGCTACACCTTC.

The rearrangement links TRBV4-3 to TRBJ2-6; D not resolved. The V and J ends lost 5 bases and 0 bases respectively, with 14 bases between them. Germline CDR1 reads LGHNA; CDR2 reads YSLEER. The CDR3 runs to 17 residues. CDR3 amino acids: CASSTRLGISGANVLTF. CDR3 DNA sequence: TGCGCCAGCAGCACAAGGCTGGGGATCTCTGGGGCCAACGTCCTGACTTTC.

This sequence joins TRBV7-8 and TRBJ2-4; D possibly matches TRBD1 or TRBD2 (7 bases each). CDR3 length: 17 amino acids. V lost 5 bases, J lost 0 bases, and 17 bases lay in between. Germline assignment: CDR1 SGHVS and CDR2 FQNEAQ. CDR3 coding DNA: TGTGCCAGCAGCCCCAGGGGGGGAGCATTAGCCAAAAACATTCAGTACTTC. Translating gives CASSPRGGALAKNIQYF.

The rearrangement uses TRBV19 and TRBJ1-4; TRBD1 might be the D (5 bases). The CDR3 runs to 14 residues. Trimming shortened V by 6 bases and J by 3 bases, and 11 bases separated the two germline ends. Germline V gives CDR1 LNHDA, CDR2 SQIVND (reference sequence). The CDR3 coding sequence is TGTGCCAGTAGGCCGGGACGGTCTAATGAAAAACTGTTTTTT. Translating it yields CASRPGRSNEKLFF. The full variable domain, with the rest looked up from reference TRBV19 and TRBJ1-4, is DGGITQSPKYLFRKEGQNVTLSCEQNLNHDAMYWYRQDPGQGLRLIYYSQIVNDFQKGDIAEGYSVSREKKESFPLTVTSAQKNPTAFYLCASRPGRSNEKLFFGSGTQLSVL.

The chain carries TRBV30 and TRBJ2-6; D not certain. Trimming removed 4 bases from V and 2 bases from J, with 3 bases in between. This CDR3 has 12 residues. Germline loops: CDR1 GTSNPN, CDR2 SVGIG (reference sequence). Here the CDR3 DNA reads TGTGCCTGGACGGCTGGGGCCAACGTCCTGACTTTC. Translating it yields CAWTAGANVLTF.

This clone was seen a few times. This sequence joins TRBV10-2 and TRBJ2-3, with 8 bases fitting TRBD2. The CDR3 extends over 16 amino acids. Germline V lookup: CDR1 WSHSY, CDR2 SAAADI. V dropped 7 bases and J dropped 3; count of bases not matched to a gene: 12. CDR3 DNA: TGCGCCAGCATCGAAGAGGGACTAGGGGGGACAGATACGCAGTATTTT. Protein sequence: CASIEEGLGGTDTQYF.

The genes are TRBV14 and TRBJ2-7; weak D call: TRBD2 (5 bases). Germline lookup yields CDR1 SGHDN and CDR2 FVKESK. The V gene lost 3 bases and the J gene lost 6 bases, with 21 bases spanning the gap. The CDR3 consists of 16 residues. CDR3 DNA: TGTGCCAGCAGCCAGGAACCCCCCGGACGCCGGGGCGAGCAGTACTTC. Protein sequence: CASSQEPPGRRGEQYF.

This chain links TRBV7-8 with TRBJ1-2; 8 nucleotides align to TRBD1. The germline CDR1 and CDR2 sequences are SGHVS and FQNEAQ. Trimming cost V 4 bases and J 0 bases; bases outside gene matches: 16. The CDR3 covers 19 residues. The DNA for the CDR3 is TGTGCCAGCAGCTCCCCCCGCCTCGGGACAGGTCGAGCTAACTATGGCTACACCTTC. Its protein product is CASSSPRLGTGRANYGYTF.

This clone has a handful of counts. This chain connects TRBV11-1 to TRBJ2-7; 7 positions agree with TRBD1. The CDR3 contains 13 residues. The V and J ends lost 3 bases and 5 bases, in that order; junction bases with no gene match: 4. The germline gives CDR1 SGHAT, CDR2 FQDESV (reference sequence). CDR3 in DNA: TGTGCCAGCAGCTTCGACAGGGCGCACGAGCAGTACTTC. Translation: CASSFDRAHEQYF.

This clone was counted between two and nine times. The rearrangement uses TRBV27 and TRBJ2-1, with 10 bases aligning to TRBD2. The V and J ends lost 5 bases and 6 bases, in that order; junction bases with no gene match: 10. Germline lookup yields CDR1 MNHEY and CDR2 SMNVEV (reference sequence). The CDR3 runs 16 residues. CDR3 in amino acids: CASSTPASGRGNEQFF. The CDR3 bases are TGTGCCAGCAGTACCCCTGCTAGCGGGAGAGGCAATGAGCAGTTCTTC.

The CDR3 sequence is CATTGNTEAFF. The CDR3 nucleotides read TGTGCCACTACAGGTAACACTGAAGCTTTCTTT. The chain combines TRBV28 with TRBJ1-1, with D possibly matching TRBD1 (5 bases). The CDR3 has 11 residues. Trimming removed 10 bases from V and 2 bases from J, with 8 bases in between. Germline CDR1 is MDHEN and CDR2 is SYDVKM.

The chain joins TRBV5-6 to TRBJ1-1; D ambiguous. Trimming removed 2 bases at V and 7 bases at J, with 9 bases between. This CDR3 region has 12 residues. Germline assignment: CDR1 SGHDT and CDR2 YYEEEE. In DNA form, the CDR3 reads TGTGCCAGCAGCTTCGCCAGCGATGAAGCTTTCTTT. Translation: CASSFASDEAFF.

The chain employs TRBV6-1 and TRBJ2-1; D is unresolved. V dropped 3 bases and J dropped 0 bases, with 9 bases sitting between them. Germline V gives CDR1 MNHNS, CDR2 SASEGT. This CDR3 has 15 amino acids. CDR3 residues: CASSEGKSSYNEQFF. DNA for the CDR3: TGTGCCAGCAGTGAGGGGAAAAGCTCCTACAATGAGCAGTTCTTC.

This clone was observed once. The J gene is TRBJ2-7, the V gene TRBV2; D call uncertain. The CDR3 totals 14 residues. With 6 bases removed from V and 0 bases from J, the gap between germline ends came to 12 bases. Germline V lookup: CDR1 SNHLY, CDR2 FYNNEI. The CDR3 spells CASRGSRNSYEQYF. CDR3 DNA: TGTGCCAGCAGGGGTAGCCGAAACTCCTACGAGCAGTACTTC.

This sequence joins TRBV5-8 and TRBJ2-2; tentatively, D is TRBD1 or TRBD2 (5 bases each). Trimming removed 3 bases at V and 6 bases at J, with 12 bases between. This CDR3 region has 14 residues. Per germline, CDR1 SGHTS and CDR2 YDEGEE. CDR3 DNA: TGTGCCAGCAGCTCAGGGACGTATCCCGGGGAGCTGTTTTTT. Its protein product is CASSSGTYPGELFF.